This T cell receptor beta chain was recorded in a study of long-term antiretroviral therapy in people with HIV. Study-wide points: Pre-ART clonal expansion yielded clones that dominated the repertoire at all time points. The study found that diversity rose after ART but stayed below transplant donor controls.

V was clipped by 0 bases and J by 2 bases, with 7 bases between them. The V gene's germline CDR1 is SGHRS and CDR2 YFSETQ. The CDR3 is made up of 14 amino acids. Concerning this clone: Its target is unknown.

Running of the v3.0 immunoSEQ assay took place at survey level. Here immunoSEQ multiplex PCR was the method, and the copy in TCRdb shows in-frame clones only, minus some. The sample contains around 20,000 clones, around 90% of which appear only once. This clonotype was sampled from a man aged 18 to 29 with HIV. The rearrangement joins TRBV5-1 to TRBJ2-3; no clear D. This material consisted of unsorted PBMCs, taken 0.2 years before starting antiretroviral therapy. CDR3 DNA sequence: TGCGCCAGCAGCTTGGTTCAGGACACAGATACGCAGTATTTT. This codes for CASSLVQDTDTQYF.